The present entry profiles one T cell receptor (beta chain) with its context. This clonotype has more than one count but fewer than ten. Its antigen is unknown. The record has no base qualities; no much larger clone is one base away. The data were obtained in a study of T-cell reconstitution after alpha-beta-depleted transplantation in children (dated by TCRdb to about 2016). Concerning the study at large: Using TCR repertoire profiling, the study followed T-cell immune reconstitution in a quantitative way in children after TCRalphabeta/CD19-depleted allogeneic hematopoietic cell transplantation. General findings and caveats noted by the study authors: The high TCRbeta diversity at day 60 in some patients was ascribed to recipient T cells and intrathymic progenitors that had survived conditioning. The apparently early recovery of alphabetaT-cell counts about two months after transplant reportedly depended on only several hundred rapidly expanded clones that came from non-depleted graft cells. Over subsequent months, a decline in hyperexpanded clone frequencies was noted, and after one year, T-cell counts and TCRbeta diversity were mostly ascribed to newly produced T cells.

The treatment or condition label on this specimen signifies: allogeneic hematopoietic cell transplantation with graft depleted of TCRalphabeta T cells and CD19 B cells. The transplant recipients were children given TCRalphabeta/CD19-depleted allogeneic hematopoietic cell grafts. Receptors were amplified or captured by PCR. Sequencer: Illumina HiSeq 2500. TCR libraries were prepared with molecular barcoding, using unique molecular identifiers to normalize TCRbeta repertoire quantification. TCRdb cleaned the public reads at Q25 with fastp, built clones with MiXCR and kept in-frame beta chains. Every CDR3 protein is listed once, alongside the most common genes and DNA of its rows. Across this sample there are around 490,000 distinct CDR3 sequences, with about 10% seen only once. Clones ranked in the top ten supply 14% of the sample. The CDR3 measures 16 amino acids from cysteine to phenylalanine. Here the CDR3 DNA is all that survives: 48 bases in frame from base 1. Clipping removes 0 bases from V and 10 bases from J, with 13 as the unmatched junction base count. For CDR1 and CDR2, the germline V gene (reference sequence) lists DFQATT and SNEGSKA.

The material was PBMCs, mostly from graft donor cells, obtained 180 days after TCRalphabeta/CD19-depleted stem cell transplant. The sequence was collected from a female patient between 2 and 15 years old who had a stem cell transplant for aplastic anemia, so the T cells may come from the graft donor. Recombination connected TRBV20-1 to TRBJ2-1, with TRBD2 identical over 9 junction bases. The CDR3: CSARDGVQAGGSEQFF. The DNA reads as follows: TGCAGTGCTAGAGATGGGGTTCAAGCGGGAGGTTCAGAGCAGTTCTTC.